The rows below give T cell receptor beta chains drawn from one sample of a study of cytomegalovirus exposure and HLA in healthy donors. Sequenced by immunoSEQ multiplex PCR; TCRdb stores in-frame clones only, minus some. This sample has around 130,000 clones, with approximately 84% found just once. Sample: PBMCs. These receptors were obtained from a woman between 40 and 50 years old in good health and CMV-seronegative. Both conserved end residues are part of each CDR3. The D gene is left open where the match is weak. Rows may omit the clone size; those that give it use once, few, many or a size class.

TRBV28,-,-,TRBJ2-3,CASSLSDSRPDTQYF,TGTGCCAGCAGTCTCTCGGACTCCCGCCCAGATACGCAGTATTTT
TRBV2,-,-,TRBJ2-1,CASSVPNQWAGAYNEQFF,TGTGCCAGCAGCGTACCGAACCAATGGGCCGGCGCCTACAATGAGCAGTTCTTC
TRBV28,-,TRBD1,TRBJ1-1,CASSPLKKGARGTEAFF,TGTGCCAGCAGTCCACTCAAAAAGGGGGCGCGGGGCACTGAAGCTTTCTTT
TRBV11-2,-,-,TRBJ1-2,CASSLGTNNYGYTF,TGTGCCAGCAGCCTCGGGACAAATAACTATGGCTACACCTTC
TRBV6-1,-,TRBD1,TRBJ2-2,CASSRRGQDTGELFF,TGTGCCAGCAGCCGCAGGGGGCAGGACACCGGGGAGCTGTTTTTT
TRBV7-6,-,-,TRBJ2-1,CASSFPTSQDEQFF,TGTGCCAGCAGCTTCCCGACTAGTCAGGATGAGCAGTTCTTC
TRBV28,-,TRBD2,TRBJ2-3,CASFSGGRSADTQYF,TGTGCCAGCTTTAGCGGGGGGCGGTCGGCAGATACGCAGTATTTT
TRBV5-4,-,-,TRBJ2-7,CASSPVGRSGRNEQYF,TGTGCCAGCAGCCCGGTGGGGAGATCAGGGAGGAACGAGCAGTACTTC
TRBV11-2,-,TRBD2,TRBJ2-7,CASLSGTSYEQYF,TGTGCCAGCCTTAGCGGGACCTCCTACGAGCAGTACTTC
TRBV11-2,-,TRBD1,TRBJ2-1,CASSPRTGGWNEQFF,TGTGCCAGCAGCCCAAGGACAGGGGGCTGGAATGAGCAGTTCTTC
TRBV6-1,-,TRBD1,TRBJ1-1,CASSTADRGIGEAFF,TGTGCCAGCAGTACCGCGGACAGGGGGATTGGTGAAGCTTTCTTT
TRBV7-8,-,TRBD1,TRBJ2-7,CASSSSGQGVLEQYF,TGTGCCAGCAGCTCCTCCGGACAGGGGGTGTTGGAGCAGTACTTC
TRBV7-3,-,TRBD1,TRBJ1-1,CASSLRRDRGYEAFF,TGTGCCAGCAGCTTAAGGAGGGACAGGGGATATGAAGCTTTCTTT
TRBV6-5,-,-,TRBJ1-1,CASSRGNTEAFF,TGTGCCAGCAGTCGGGGGAACACTGAAGCTTTCTTT
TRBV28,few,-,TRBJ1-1,CASSLYGPGDTEAFF,TGTGCCAGCAGTTTATATGGCCCGGGGGACACTGAAGCTTTCTTT
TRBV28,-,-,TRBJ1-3,CASSPGSPGNTIYF,TGTGCCAGCAGTCCCGGGAGCCCCGGAAACACCATATATTTT
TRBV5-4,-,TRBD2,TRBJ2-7,CASSGGPLAGGGEQYF,TGTGCCAGCAGCGGGGGACCACTAGCGGGAGGAGGCGAGCAGTACTTC
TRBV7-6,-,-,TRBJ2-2,CASSGGANTGELFF,TGTGCCAGCAGCGGAGGGGCGAACACCGGGGAGCTGTTTTTT
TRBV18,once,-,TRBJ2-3,CASSPPGATDTQYF,TGTGCCAGCTCACCACCGGGGGCCACAGATACGCAGTATTTT
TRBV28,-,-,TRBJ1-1,CASSLYTGRNTEAFF,TGTGCCAGCAGTTTATATACAGGGAGGAACACTGAAGCTTTCTTT
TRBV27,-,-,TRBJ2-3,CASTPLGDSAGLSTDTQYF,TGTGCCAGCACTCCTCTTGGGGACTCGGCGGGGCTTAGCACAGATACGCAGTATTTT
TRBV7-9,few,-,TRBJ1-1,CATKPAGSGEAFF,TGTGCCACCAAACCGGCGGGTAGCGGTGAAGCTTTCTTT
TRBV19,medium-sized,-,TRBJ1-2,CASTPGLGLKGYTF,TGTGCCAGTACCCCGGGACTTGGATTGAAGGGCTACACCTTC
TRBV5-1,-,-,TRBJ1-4,CASSLVTGTNEKLFF,TGCGCCAGCAGCTTGGTTACAGGAACTAATGAAAAACTGTTTTTT
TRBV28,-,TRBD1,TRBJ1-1,CASSLLGTGEAFF,TGTGCCAGCAGTTTATTAGGGACAGGGGAAGCTTTCTTT
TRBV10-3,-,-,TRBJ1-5,CAISGSRDQPQHF,TGTGCCATCAGTGGTAGCCGGGATCAGCCCCAGCATTTT
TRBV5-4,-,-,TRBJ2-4,CASSQEGRAKNSQYF,TGTGCCAGCAGTCAGGAGGGCCGGGCCAAAAACAGTCAGTACTTC
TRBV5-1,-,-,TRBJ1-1,CASSLLQAQGAFF,TGCGCCAGTAGCTTGTTACAGGCCCAGGGAGCTTTCTTT
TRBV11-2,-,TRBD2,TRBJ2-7,CASSLELAAYEQYF,TGTGCCAGCAGCTTAGAACTAGCGGCCTACGAGCAGTACTTC
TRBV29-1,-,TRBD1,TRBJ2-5,CSVGEQGETQYF,TGCAGCGTTGGAGAACAGGGGGAGACCCAGTACTTC
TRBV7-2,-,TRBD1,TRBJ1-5,CASSPRTGGRQPQHF,TGTGCCAGCAGCCCTCGGACAGGGGGGAGACAGCCCCAGCATTTT
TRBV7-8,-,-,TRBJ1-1,CASSLPGGSPEAFF,TGTGCCAGCAGCTTACCGGGGGGCTCCCCTGAAGCTTTCTTT
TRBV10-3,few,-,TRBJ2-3,CAITGSGTDTQYF,TGTGCCATCACCGGGAGTGGCACAGATACGCAGTATTTT
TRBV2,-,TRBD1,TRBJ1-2,CASSEMGQGKGYTF,TGTGCCAGCAGTGAAATGGGACAGGGAAAGGGCTACACCTTC
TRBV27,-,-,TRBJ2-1,CASRKDLEYNEQFF,TGTGCCAGCAGGAAAGATTTGGAGTACAATGAGCAGTTCTTC
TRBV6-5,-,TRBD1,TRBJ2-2,CASSYHRGDNHGELFF,TGTGCCAGCAGTTACCACAGGGGAGACAACCACGGGGAGCTGTTTTTT
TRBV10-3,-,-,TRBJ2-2,CAIRGGGNTGELFF,TGTGCCATAAGGGGGGGCGGCAACACCGGGGAGCTGTTTTTT